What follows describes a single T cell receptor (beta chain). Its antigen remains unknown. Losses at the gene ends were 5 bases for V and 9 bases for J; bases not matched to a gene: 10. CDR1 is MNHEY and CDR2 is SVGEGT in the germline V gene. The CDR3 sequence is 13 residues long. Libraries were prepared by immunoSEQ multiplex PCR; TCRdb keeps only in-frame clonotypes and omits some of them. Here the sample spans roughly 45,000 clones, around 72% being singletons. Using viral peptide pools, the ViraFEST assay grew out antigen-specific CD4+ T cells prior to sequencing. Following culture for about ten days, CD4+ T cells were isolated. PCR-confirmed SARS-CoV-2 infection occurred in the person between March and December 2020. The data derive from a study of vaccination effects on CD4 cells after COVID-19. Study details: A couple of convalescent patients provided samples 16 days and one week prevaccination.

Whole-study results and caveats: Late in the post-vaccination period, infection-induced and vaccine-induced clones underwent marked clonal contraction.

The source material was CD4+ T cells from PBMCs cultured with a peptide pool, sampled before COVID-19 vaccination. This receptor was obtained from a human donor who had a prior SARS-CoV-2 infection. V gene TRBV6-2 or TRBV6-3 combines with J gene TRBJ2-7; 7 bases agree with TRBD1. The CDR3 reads CASSKPGTVVQYF. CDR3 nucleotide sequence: TGTGCCAGCAGTAAACCCGGGACAGTTGTGCAGTACTTC.